This T cell receptor (beta chain) emerged from a study of OX40 agonist ivuxolimab in advanced cancers. On the study more broadly: The eligibility criteria allowed prior anti-PD-1, anti-PD-L1 or anti-CTLA-4 therapy, and approximately 38% had some. Whole-study findings and limits: Clonal expansion by week 6 occurred in CD4+ and CD8+ blood T cells (at 0.1 to 3.0 mg/kg).

Data came from immunoSEQ multiplex PCR; TCRdb stores just in-frame clones and leaves some out. The profile shows 70,000 to 95,000 clones, 94% of them singletons. CDR3 length: 13 amino acids. Germline values: CDR1 SGHRS, CDR2 YFSETQ. The V end was cut by 2 bases, the J end by 1 base, with 6 bases between. About this clone itself: Antigen unknown.

Sample: CD4+ or CD8+ T cells sorted from blood, taken in a trial of the OX40 agonist ivuxolimab. This clonotype was sampled from an adult with an advanced solid tumor such as melanoma, head and neck, liver or kidney cancer. The chain recombines TRBV5-1 with TRBJ1-1, with no clear D. The CDR3 is CASSFGGNTEAFF. The CDR3 DNA sequence: TGCGCCAGCAGCTTCGGAGGGAACACTGAAGCTTTCTTT. The complete variable domain, with remaining parts taken from reference TRBV5-1 and TRBJ1-1, reads KAGVTQTPRYLIKTRGQQVTLSCSPISGHRSVSWYQQTPGQGLQFLFEYFSETQRNKGNFPGRFSGRQFSNSRSEMNVSTLELGDSALYLCASSFGGNTEAFFGQGTRLTVV.